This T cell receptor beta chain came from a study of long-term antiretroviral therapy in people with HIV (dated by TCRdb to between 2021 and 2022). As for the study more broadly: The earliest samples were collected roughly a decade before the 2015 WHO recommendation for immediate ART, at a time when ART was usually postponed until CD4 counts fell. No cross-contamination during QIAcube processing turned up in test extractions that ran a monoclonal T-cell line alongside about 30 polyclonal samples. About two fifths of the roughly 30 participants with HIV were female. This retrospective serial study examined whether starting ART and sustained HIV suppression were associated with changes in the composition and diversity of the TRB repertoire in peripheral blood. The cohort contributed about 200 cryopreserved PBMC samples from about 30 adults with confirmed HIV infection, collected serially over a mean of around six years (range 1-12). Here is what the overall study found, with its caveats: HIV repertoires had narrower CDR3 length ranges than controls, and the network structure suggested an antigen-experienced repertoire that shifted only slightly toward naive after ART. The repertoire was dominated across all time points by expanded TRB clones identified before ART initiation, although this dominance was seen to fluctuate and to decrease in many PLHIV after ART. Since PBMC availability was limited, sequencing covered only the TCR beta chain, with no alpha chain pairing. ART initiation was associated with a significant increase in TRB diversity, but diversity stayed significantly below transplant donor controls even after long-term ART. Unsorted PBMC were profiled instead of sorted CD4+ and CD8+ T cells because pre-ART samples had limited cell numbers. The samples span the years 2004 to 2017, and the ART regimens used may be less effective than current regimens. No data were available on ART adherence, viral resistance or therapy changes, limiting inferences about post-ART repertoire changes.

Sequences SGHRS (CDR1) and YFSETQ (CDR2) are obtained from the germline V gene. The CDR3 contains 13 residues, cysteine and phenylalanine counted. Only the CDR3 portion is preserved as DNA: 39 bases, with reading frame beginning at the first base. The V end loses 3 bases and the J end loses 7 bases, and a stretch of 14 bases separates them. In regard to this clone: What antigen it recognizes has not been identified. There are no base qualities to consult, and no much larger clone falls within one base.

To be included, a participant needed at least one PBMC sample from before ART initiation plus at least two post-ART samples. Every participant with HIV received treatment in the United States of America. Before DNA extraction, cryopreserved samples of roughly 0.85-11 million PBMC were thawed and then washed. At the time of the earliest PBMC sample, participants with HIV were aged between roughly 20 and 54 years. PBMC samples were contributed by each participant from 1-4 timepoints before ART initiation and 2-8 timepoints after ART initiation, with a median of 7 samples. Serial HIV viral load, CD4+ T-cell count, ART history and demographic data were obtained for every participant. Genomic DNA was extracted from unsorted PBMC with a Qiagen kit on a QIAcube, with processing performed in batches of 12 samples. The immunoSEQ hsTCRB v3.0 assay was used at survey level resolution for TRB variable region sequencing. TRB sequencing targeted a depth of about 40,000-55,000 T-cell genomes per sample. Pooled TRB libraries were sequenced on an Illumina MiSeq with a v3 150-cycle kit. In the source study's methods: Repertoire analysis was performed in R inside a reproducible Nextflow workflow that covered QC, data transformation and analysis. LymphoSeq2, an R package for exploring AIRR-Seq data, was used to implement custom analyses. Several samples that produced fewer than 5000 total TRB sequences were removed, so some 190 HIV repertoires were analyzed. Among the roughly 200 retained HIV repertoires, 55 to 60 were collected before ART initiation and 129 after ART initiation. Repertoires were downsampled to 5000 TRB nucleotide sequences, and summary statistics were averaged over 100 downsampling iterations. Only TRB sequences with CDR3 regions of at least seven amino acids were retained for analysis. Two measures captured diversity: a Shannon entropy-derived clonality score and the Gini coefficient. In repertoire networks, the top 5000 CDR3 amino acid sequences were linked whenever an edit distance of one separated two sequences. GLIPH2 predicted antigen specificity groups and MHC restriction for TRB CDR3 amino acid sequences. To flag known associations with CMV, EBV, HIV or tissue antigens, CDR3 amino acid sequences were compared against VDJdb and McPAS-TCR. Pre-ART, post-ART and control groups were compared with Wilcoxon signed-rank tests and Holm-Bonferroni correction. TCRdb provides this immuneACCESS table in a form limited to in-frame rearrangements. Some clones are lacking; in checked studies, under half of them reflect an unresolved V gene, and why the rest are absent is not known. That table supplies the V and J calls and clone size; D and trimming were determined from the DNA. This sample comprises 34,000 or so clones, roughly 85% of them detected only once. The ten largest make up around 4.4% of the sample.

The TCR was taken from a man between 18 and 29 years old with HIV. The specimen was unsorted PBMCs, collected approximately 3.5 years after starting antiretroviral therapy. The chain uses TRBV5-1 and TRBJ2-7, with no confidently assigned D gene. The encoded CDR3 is CASSSQAHSEQYF. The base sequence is TGCGCCAGCAGCTCGCAAGCTCACAGTGAGCAGTACTTC.